The 21 T cell receptor beta chains given below trace back to one sample, sequenced in a study of identical twins. TCRdb analysed the 5' RACE reads with MiXCR anew, one entry per CDR3 protein. The sample has hundreds of thousands of distinct CDR3 sequences, approximately 24% seen once. These same data were also listed under a study on T cells expressing NK-cell markers.

Sequencing used CD4+ T cells sorted from blood. The receptors come from a woman in her late teens or twenties in good health.

This chain uses TRBV7-3 with TRBJ2-3, with D perhaps matching TRBD1 (5 bases). V lost 4 bases and J 1 base, leaving 12 bases between the germline ends. CDR3 size: 15 residues. The germline gives CDR1 SGHTA, CDR2 FQGTGA. CDR3 in amino acids: CASSSSGFGTDTQYF. For the CDR3, the DNA is TGTGCCAGCAGCTCTTCAGGGTTCGGCACAGATACGCAGTATTTT. Supplemented by reference TRBV7-3 and TRBJ2-3, the full variable domain reads GAGVSQTPSNKVTEKGKYVELRCDPISGHTALYWYRQSLGQGPEFLIYFQGTGAADDSGLPNDRFFAVRPEGSVSTLKIQRTERGDSAVYLCASSSSGFGTDTQYFGPGTRLTVL.

The chain joins TRBV11-2 to TRBJ1-1; D perhaps matches TRBD1 (5 bases). Germline CDR1 and CDR2: SGHAT and FQNNGV. The CDR3 covers 13 residues. The ends were cut back, 3 bases at V and 6 bases at J, with 11 bases in the middle. The DNA of the CDR3 is TGTGCCAGCAGCTTCGGGGGTTTGCCTGAAGCTTTCTTT. It yields the protein CASSFGGLPEAFF.

This clonotype was picked up a small number of times. V usage is TRBV7-3 and J usage is TRBJ2-1; weak D call: TRBD2 (6 bases). The CDR3 is 14 amino acids. V was shortened by 8 bases and J by 8 bases, with 19 bases between the two germline ends. From germline, CDR1 is SGHTA and CDR2 FQGTGA. CDR3 sequence reads: CASAVMGTVDEQFF. CDR3 bases: TGTGCCAGCGCCGTCATGGGGACTGTGGATGAGCAGTTCTTC. Full variable domain (outside the CDR3, taken from reference TRBV7-3 and TRBJ2-1): GAGVSQTPSNKVTEKGKYVELRCDPISGHTALYWYRQSLGQGPEFLIYFQGTGAADDSGLPNDRFFAVRPEGSVSTLKIQRTERGDSAVYLCASAVMGTVDEQFFGPGTRLTVL.

A few counts support this clonotype. The rearrangement joins TRBV7-6 to TRBJ2-1, with D possibly matching TRBD2 (5 bases). Germline V gives CDR1 SGHVS, CDR2 FNYEAQ. The CDR3 length is 16 residues. Trimming removed 1 base from V and 2 bases from J, with 12 bases in between. The CDR3: CASSLGSAAAYNEQFF. CDR3 nucleotide sequence: TGTGCCAGCAGCTTAGGGTCGGCAGCGGCCTACAATGAGCAGTTCTTC.

This clonotype was counted at least ten times. The V gene is TRBV10-3, the J gene TRBJ2-1, with 9 bases aligning to TRBD2. CDR3 size: 12 residues. J was trimmed by 7 bases and V by 8 bases; bases with no gene match: 3. Germline V gene lookup returns CDR1 ENHRY and CDR2 SYGVKD. The CDR3 loop is CAIAGGSNEQFF. The CDR3 bases are TGTGCCATCGCGGGAGGGTCGAATGAGCAGTTCTTC.

The chain couples TRBV12-3 or TRBV12-4 to TRBJ1-3; D not certain. The V gene lost 6 bases and the J gene lost 0 bases, with 6 bases spanning the gap. The CDR3 has 13 amino acids. CDR3 nucleotide sequence: TGTGCCAGCAGCAGGAGCTCTGGAAACACCATATATTTT. Translated, it gives CASSRSSGNTIYF.

This chain connects TRBV12-3 or TRBV12-4 to TRBJ2-1; 11 bases fit TRBD1. Trimming at V came to 3 bases and at J to 6 bases, leaving 13 bases not matched to a gene. The CDR3 has 18 residues. CDR3 region: CASSFPALGTGGRNEQFF. CDR3 nucleotides: TGTGCCAGCAGTTTTCCCGCCCTCGGGACAGGGGGGCGCAATGAGCAGTTCTTC.

The V gene is TRBV9, the J gene TRBJ2-3; TRBD1 matches at 7 bases. Germline lookup yields CDR1 SGDLS and CDR2 YYNGEE. Losses at the gene ends were 3 bases for V and 7 bases for J; bases not matched to a gene: 11. The CDR3 spans 15 residues. The CDR3 spells CASSDERGDRYTQYF. DNA for the CDR3: TGTGCCAGCAGCGACGAGCGAGGGGACAGATATACGCAGTATTTT.

The rearrangement links TRBV6-5 to TRBJ2-7; the D gene is possibly TRBD1 (5 bases). V gave up 2 bases and J gave up 0 bases, with 11 bases separating them. Per the germline V gene, CDR1 is MNHEY and CDR2 is SVGAGI. CDR3 length: 15 amino acids. CDR3 residues: CASSYQGGSSYEQYF. CDR3 nucleotide sequence: TGTGCCAGCAGTTACCAGGGCGGTAGCTCCTACGAGCAGTACTTC.

There are a few counts of this clonotype. The chain joins TRBV10-3 to TRBJ2-7, with 8 bases fitting TRBD1. After removal of 5 bases from V and 6 bases from J, the junction contained 9 bases not matched to a gene. Per the germline V gene, CDR1 is ENHRY and CDR2 is SYGVKD. The CDR3 is 14 residues long. For the CDR3, the DNA is TGTGCCATCAGTCAGGACAGGGAGTATGGCGAGCAGTACTTC. As protein: CAISQDREYGEQYF.

This clonotype was counted a few times. The chain employs TRBV24-1 and TRBJ2-1, with 14 bases that match TRBD2. CDR1 KGHDR and CDR2 SFDVKD come from the germline V gene. J gave up 8 bases and V 3 bases, and 2 bases lay outside the gene matches. The CDR3 contains 15 residues. This CDR3 reads CATSDGTSGSHEQFF. In nucleotides, the CDR3 is TGTGCCACCAGTGATGGGACTAGCGGGAGCCATGAGCAGTTCTTC.

This clonotype was seen only a few times. The rearrangement uses TRBV9 and TRBJ2-3; D is ambiguous. Trimming left V 1 base short and J 1 base short, with 13 bases between. The V gene's germline CDR1 is SGDLS and CDR2 YYNGEE. CDR3 length: 16 residues. This CDR3 reads CASSVLGTVGTDTQYF. CDR3 bases: TGTGCCAGCAGCGTATTAGGTACCGTTGGCACAGATACGCAGTATTTT.

CDR3 protein: CSARPRGGLAGGNTSTDTQYF. Here the CDR3 DNA reads TGCAGTGCTAGACCCCGGGGGGGCCTAGCGGGGGGTAACACTAGCACAGATACGCAGTATTTT. The rearrangement uses TRBV20-1 and TRBJ2-3; 11 bases line up with TRBD2. This CDR3 contains 21 residues. J lost 0 bases, V lost 2 bases, and 19 bases had no gene match. The V gene's germline CDR1 is DFQATT and CDR2 SNEGSKA (reference sequence).

The chain has TRBV9 and TRBJ2-1; 7 bases line up with TRBD2. The ends lost 3 bases at V and 9 bases at J; junction bases unmatched: 15. The CDR3 consists of 16 residues. Germline V CDR1 and CDR2: SGDLS, YYNGEE. In DNA, the CDR3 is TGTGCCAGCAGCGCATCCGGGAAGGCGGGAGAGGGTGAGCAGTTCTTC. Amino acid sequence: CASSASGKAGEGEQFF.

The CDR3, as DNA: TGTGCCAGCAGCTGGAGGACTAGTAGGTTCTTC. Amino acid sequence: CASSWRTSRFF. The J gene is TRBJ2-1, the V gene TRBV5-6; 7 positions match TRBD2. Germline CDR1 reads SGHDT; CDR2 reads YYEEEE. V trimming: 3 bases; J trimming: 15 bases; junction bases outside the gene matches: 6. This CDR3 is 11 amino acids long.

The chain carries TRBV10-2 and TRBJ2-7, with D uncertain. Trimming removed 4 bases from V and 4 bases from J, with 17 bases in between. The length of the CDR3 is 15 residues. The germline V gene encodes CDR1 WSHSY and CDR2 SAAADI. DNA for the CDR3: TGCGCCAGCAGTGGGGGTCCGGGCTCGAGGTACGAGCAGTACTTC. It encodes CASSGGPGSRYEQYF.

The sample holds a few counts of this clonotype. V is TRBV20-1 and J is TRBJ2-1, with 11 bases aligning to TRBD2. This CDR3 has 15 residues. Germline V gene data show CDR1 as DFQATT and CDR2 as SNEGSKA (reference sequence). V lost 5 bases to trimming and J lost 6 bases; unmatched junction nucleotides: 9. CDR3 region: CSAALAGGLGNEQFF. Here the CDR3 DNA reads TGCAGTGCTGCCTTAGCGGGAGGGCTGGGCAATGAGCAGTTCTTC.

V is TRBV10-3 and J is TRBJ2-1; 11 positions match TRBD1. The germline CDR1 and CDR2 sequences are ENHRY and SYGVKD. This CDR3 contains 15 residues. Trimming at V came to 6 bases and at J to 9 bases, leaving 10 bases not matched to a gene. The CDR3 region has the DNA TGTGCCATCAGACCCACCGGGACAGGGGGGGGTGAGCAGTTCTTC. Amino acid sequence: CAIRPTGTGGGEQFF.

The genes are TRBV6-2 or TRBV6-3 and TRBJ2-7; 7 bases are shared with TRBD1. V was pared by 6 bases and J by 7 bases, with 12 bases of the junction left unmatched. Germline V CDR1 and CDR2: MNHEY, SVGEGT. This CDR3 spans 14 amino acids. This chain's CDR3 is CASSLPRQGGEQYF. CDR3 nucleotides: TGTGCCAGCAGCCTACCCCGACAGGGTGGGGAGCAGTACTTC.

The V gene is TRBV12-3 or TRBV12-4, the J gene TRBJ2-1; 7 bases line up with TRBD2. Losses at the gene ends were 2 bases for V and 0 bases for J; bases not matched to a gene: 4. The CDR3 sequence is 16 residues long. The CDR3 loop is CASSLFGGSSYNEQFF. The DNA for the CDR3 is TGTGCCAGCAGTTTATTCGGCGGGAGCTCCTACAATGAGCAGTTCTTC.

This clonotype was seen more than once but under ten times. The chain joins TRBV7-8 to TRBJ2-6; 8 nucleotides line up with TRBD2. The CDR3 covers 17 residues. Germline V gene lookup returns CDR1 SGHVS and CDR2 FQNEAQ. Germline trimming cut 9 bases from V and 2 bases from J; bases unmatched to any gene: 12. Here the CDR3 DNA reads TGTGCCAGTACTAAAATCGGGGGGGGTACTGGGGCCAACGTCCTGACTTTC. Translated, it gives CASTKIGGGTGANVLTF.